This TCR beta chain derives from a study of blood T cell repertoires in COVID-19. On the study more broadly: The cDNA or gDNA used as material had been derived from T cells, B-cell-depleted T cells, or PBMCs.

Exposed enrollees had met someone with a PCR-confirmed or clinician-diagnosed COVID-19 case at some point within the 2 weeks before study entry. In the original processing: Reference gene primers were amplified, and this amplification served to estimate nucleated cell counts. Method: immunoSEQ multiplex PCR; TCRdb's copy keeps in-frame clones and lacks some. V and J calls and clone size are given by that table; D and trimming were obtained from the DNA. This sample yields around 270,000 clones, of which 80% to 90% are seen a single time; roughly 3% belongs to the top ten. Material: PBMCs or T cells enriched from blood (not recorded which). This clonotype was obtained from a middle-aged woman who had been exposed to COVID-19.

In DNA form, the CDR3 reads TGTGCCAGCAGCCAACCCAACAGGGGGCGTCGGGAAAAACTGTTTTTT. Protein sequence: CASSQPNRGRREKLFF. The chain has TRBV5-4 and TRBJ1-4; 9 nucleotides line up with TRBD1. Germline V CDR1 and CDR2: SGHNT, YYREEE (reference sequence). V gave up 4 bases and J gave up 8 bases; unmatched junction bases: 12. The length of the CDR3 is 16 residues. Supplemented by reference TRBV5-4 and TRBJ1-4, the full variable domain reads ETGVTQSPTHLIKTRGQQVTLRCSSQSGHNTVSWYQQALGQGPQFIFQYYREEENGRGNFPPRFSGLQFPNYSSELNVNALELDDSALYLCASSQPNRGRREKLFFGSGTQLSVL.